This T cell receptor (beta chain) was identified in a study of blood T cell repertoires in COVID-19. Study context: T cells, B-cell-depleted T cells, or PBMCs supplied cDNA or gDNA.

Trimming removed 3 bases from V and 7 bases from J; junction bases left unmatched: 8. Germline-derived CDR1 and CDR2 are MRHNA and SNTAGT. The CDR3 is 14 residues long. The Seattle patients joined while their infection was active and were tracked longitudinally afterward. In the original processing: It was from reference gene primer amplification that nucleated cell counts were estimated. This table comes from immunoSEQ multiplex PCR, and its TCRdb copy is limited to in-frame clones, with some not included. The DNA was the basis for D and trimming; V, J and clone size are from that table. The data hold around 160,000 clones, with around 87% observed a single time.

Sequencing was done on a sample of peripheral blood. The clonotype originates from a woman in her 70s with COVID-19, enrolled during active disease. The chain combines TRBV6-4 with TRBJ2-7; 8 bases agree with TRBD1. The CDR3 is CASSEQGGSGEQYF. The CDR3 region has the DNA TGTGCCAGCAGTGAACAGGGGGGCTCGGGGGAGCAGTACTTC.